This T cell receptor beta chain was identified in a study of monozygotic twins with inflammatory bowel disease. Study conclusions and caveats: By inverse Simpson index, TCRbeta diversity was lower in IBD patients than in healthy co-twins. Researchers report that IBD patients shared fewer clonotypes with others than healthy twins, especially amid disease activity.

In the case of this clonotype: Antigen specificity is unknown.

Whole blood, unsorted for T cells, was the source of total RNA. The CDR3 is 14 amino acids. The germline V gene has CDR1 SGHKS and CDR2 YYEKEE (reference sequence). TCRdb reprocessed the 5' RACE reads; each CDR3 protein has one entry and no DNA is given. With 200,000 to 250,000 distinct CDR3 sequences in the sample, the ten largest clones hold more than 7.5%. This clonotype was obtained from a human donor with ulcerative colitis or Crohn's disease, or a healthy co-twin of an affected twin (not recorded which). The sequenced sample consisted of blood. The gene calls are TRBV5-5 and TRBJ2-3; TCRdb returns TRBD1, unconfirmable since there is no DNA. Here the CDR3 reads CASSLGGPTDTQYF.